The 19 T cell receptor beta chains below all came from one sample that was sequenced in a study of T cells after yellow fever vaccination (dated by TCRdb to between 2019 and 2020). Libraries were constructed by 5' RACE. Sequencing used an Illumina HiSeq 2500. Clones were called with MiXCR by TCRdb after fastp trimmed the public reads at Q25, and only in-frame beta chains were retained. Every entry covers one CDR3 protein and lists the most common genes and DNA from its rows. The sample table holds approximately 580,000 distinct CDR3 sequences, of which about 15% were seen once. The ten largest clones represent 17% of the sample. The meaning of the sample's treatment or condition label: live attenuated yellow fever vaccine strain. The starting material was PBMCs, obtained 5 days after the first yellow fever vaccination. Receptors were obtained from a man younger than 35 who received the YFV17D yellow fever vaccine.

The chain recombines TRBV7-2 with TRBJ2-1; no reliable D call. The CDR3 length is 13 residues. Trimming took 1 base from V and 8 from J, leaving 9 bases between them. Per germline, CDR1 SGHTA and CDR2 FQGNSA. The CDR3 sequence is CASSLERAHEQFF. CDR3 bases: TGTGCCAGCAGCTTAGAAAGGGCCCATGAGCAGTTCTTC.

The sample holds many counts of this clonotype. The chain couples TRBV5-1 to TRBJ1-1; no clear D. The CDR3 runs 12 residues. V shed 8 bases and J shed 1 base, with 9 bases lying between them. Germline CDR1 is SGHRS and CDR2 is YFSETQ. This CDR3 is CASQEGNTEAFF. The CDR3 region has the DNA TGCGCCAGTCAGGAAGGGAACACTGAAGCTTTCTTT.

The chain recombines TRBV5-6 with TRBJ2-7; D possibly corresponds to TRBD1 (6 bases). This CDR3 is built from 13 residues. V dropped 2 bases and J dropped 2 bases, with 8 bases sitting between them. Germline-derived CDR1 and CDR2 are SGHDT and YYEEEE. The CDR3 DNA is TGTGCCAGCAGCTTCCCAGGGGCCTACGAGCAGTACTTC. It encodes CASSFPGAYEQYF. Full variable domain (outside the CDR3, taken from reference TRBV5-6 and TRBJ2-7): DAGVTQSPTHLIKTRGQQVTLRCSPKSGHDTVSWYQQALGQGPQFIFQYYEEEERQRGNFPDRFSGHQFPNYSSELNVNALLLGDSALYLCASSFPGAYEQYFGPGTRLTVT.

The V call is TRBV5-1, the J call TRBJ2-3; D is perhaps TRBD1 (5 bases). The CDR3 consists of 14 residues. CDR1 is SGHRS and CDR2 is YFSETQ in the germline V gene. V lost 5 bases to trimming and J lost 2 bases, with 12 bases between them. The CDR3 sequence: CASRWGEPTDTQYF. The CDR3 DNA sequence: TGCGCCAGCAGGTGGGGCGAGCCCACAGATACGCAGTATTTT.

The rearrangement uses TRBV18 and TRBJ2-7, with D perhaps matching TRBD1 (5 bases). CDR1 KGHSH and CDR2 LQKENI come from the germline V gene. The V end was cut by 3 bases, the J end by 1 base, with 13 bases between. The CDR3 has 15 amino acids. CDR3: CASSPSQGRSYEQYF. In DNA, the CDR3 is TGTGCCAGCTCACCTTCGCAGGGAAGGTCCTACGAGCAGTACTTC.

The chain is built from TRBV6-1 and TRBJ1-2; no clear D. The CDR3 length is 14 residues. Trimming took 10 bases from V and 8 from J, leaving 23 bases between them. Germline V gene sequence: CDR1 MNHNS, CDR2 SASEGT. CDR3 in amino acids: CATLPGTKLGGYTF. CDR3 sequence (DNA): TGTGCCACCCTCCCCGGCACAAAACTGGGAGGCTACACCTTC.

This clonotype has a handful of counts. This rearrangement joins TRBV7-9 to TRBJ1-1; D gene ambiguous. The V gene lost 5 bases and the J gene lost 4 bases, with 17 bases spanning the gap. CDR1 and CDR2 from the germline V gene are SEHNR and FQNEAQ (reference sequence). The CDR3 consists of 15 residues. The CDR3 loop reads CASSQSAVSSTEAFF. The DNA for the CDR3 is TGTGCCAGCAGCCAGTCCGCCGTTTCGAGCACTGAAGCTTTCTTT.

This clonotype has a handful of counts. The J gene is TRBJ2-7, the V gene TRBV7-6; D remains unclear. CDR1 SGHVS and CDR2 FNYEAQ come from the germline V gene. V lost 2 bases to trimming and J lost 0 bases, with 8 bases between them. CDR3 length: 14 amino acids. The DNA for the CDR3 is TGTGCCAGCAGCTTAACGGGCAACTCCTACGAGCAGTACTTC. Its protein product is CASSLTGNSYEQYF.

The CDR3 DNA reads TGCGCCAGCAGCCAACAGACAGGGAGGGGCGAAAAACTGTTTTTT. Translating it yields CASSQQTGRGEKLFF. This chain connects TRBV4-1 to TRBJ1-4; 7 bases line up with TRBD1. Germline V gene sequence: CDR1 MGHRA, CDR2 YSYEKL. The CDR3 is 15 amino acids. The V gene end was trimmed by 2 bases and the J gene end by 8 bases; junction bases not matched to a gene: 8.

The chain uses TRBV10-3 and TRBJ2-3; the match to TRBD2 covers 7 bases. The CDR3 consists of 16 residues. CDR1 and CDR2 from the germline V gene are ENHRY and SYGVKD. Trimming cost V 8 bases and J 2 bases; bases outside gene matches: 13. CDR3 bases: TGTGCCATCGCCAAAGCCGAGCGGGGATCCACAGATACGCAGTATTTT. It yields the protein CAIAKAERGSTDTQYF.

This clonotype occurred a few times. The V call is TRBV7-3, the J call TRBJ2-7, with 9 bases identical to TRBD1. CDR1 and CDR2 from the germline V gene are SGHTA and FQGTGA. V was clipped by 5 bases and J by 4 bases; unmatched bases: 3. CDR3 length: 13 amino acids. CDR3: CASSEGTGYEQYV. As DNA, the CDR3 is TGTGCCAGCAGCGAAGGGACAGGGTACGAGCAGTACGTC.

In this sample, this clonotype turned up a few times. This chain links TRBV30 with TRBJ2-7; D not resolved. Germline assignment: CDR1 GTSNPN and CDR2 SVGIG (reference sequence). The CDR3 covers 14 residues. The germline V and J ends were trimmed by 2 bases and 1 base, with 12 bases remaining between them. As DNA, the CDR3 is TGTGCCTGGAGTTCCACCATGGCGTCCTACGAGCAGTACTTC. Its protein product is CAWSSTMASYEQYF.

This clonotype occurred a few times. As DNA, the CDR3 is TGTGCCAGCAGCCCCCCTGGGGATAGCGGGGGTCAAGAGACCCAGTACTTC. This codes for CASSPPGDSGGQETQYF. This chain uses TRBV7-2 with TRBJ2-5; 9 bases are a match to TRBD2. The CDR3 is 17 amino acids. Losses at the gene ends were 5 bases for V and 2 bases for J; bases not matched to a gene: 12. Germline lookup yields CDR1 SGHTA and CDR2 FQGNSA.

The gene calls are TRBV10-3 and TRBJ2-2; D remains unclear. From germline, CDR1 is ENHRY and CDR2 SYGVKD. Trimming removed 0 bases from V and 4 bases from J, with 3 bases in between. The CDR3 is 13 amino acids. CDR3 sequence: CAISESLTGELFF. The CDR3 nucleotides read TGTGCCATCAGTGAGTCGCTCACCGGGGAGCTGTTTTTT.

This rearrangement joins TRBV18 to TRBJ2-1; TRBD1 or TRBD2 may be the D gene (7 bases each). CDR1 and CDR2 from the germline V gene are KGHSH and LQKENI. The CDR3 has 16 residues. Trimming stripped 2 bases from V and 7 bases from J, with 18 bases between. CDR3 sequence reads: CASSPDLPGGANEQFF. CDR3 nucleotide sequence: TGTGCCAGCTCACCAGATCTTCCAGGGGGGGCGAATGAGCAGTTCTTC.

This clonotype came up a few times. This chain links TRBV12-3 or TRBV12-4 with TRBJ1-2; 10 nucleotides agree with TRBD1. The CDR3 has 13 amino acids. V was clipped by 3 bases and J by 7 bases; unmatched bases: 2. The CDR3 loop reads CASSLGTGVGYTF. DNA of the CDR3: TGTGCCAGCAGTTTGGGGACAGGGGTTGGCTACACCTTC.

V is TRBV19 and J is TRBJ2-3, with D tentatively TRBD1 or TRBD2 (5 bases each). Trimming pared 3 bases from V and 5 bases from J, leaving 24 bases between. The germline gives CDR1 LNHDA, CDR2 SQIVND (reference sequence). The CDR3 has 18 amino acids. The DNA of the CDR3 is TGTGCCAGTAGTATCTGGGGGTTAAGCGGCAGGAATTTAGATACGCAGTATTTT. Translation: CASSIWGLSGRNLDTQYF.

The rearrangement joins TRBV5-1 to TRBJ2-7; D perhaps matches TRBD2 (6 bases). Germline CDR1 reads SGHRS; CDR2 reads YFSETQ. Trimming stripped 0 bases from V and 3 bases from J, with 16 bases between. CDR3 size: 16 residues. The CDR3 region is CASSLGSAPGDYEQYF. The CDR3 DNA reads as TGCGCCAGCAGCTTGGGTTCGGCCCCGGGGGACTACGAGCAGTACTTC.

This rearrangement joins TRBV4-1 to TRBJ1-1; D gene unclear. The germline gives CDR1 MGHRA, CDR2 YSYEKL. The CDR3 totals 15 residues. The germline V and J ends were trimmed by 1 base and 1 base, with 10 bases remaining between them. CDR3 nucleotides: TGCGCCAGCAGCCAAGTGCCGGACGGGAACACTGAAGCTTTCTTT. It codes for CASSQVPDGNTEAFF.